The clone carrying this T cell receptor beta chain has only one observation. Fresh-frozen tumor tissue and more than two years of survival data were available for all. PBMC sampling occurred before vaccination, two weeks after the third dose, and at progression. The CDR3 runs 14 residues. CDR1 is WSHSY and CDR2 is SAAADI in the germline V gene. The V segment lost 2 bases and the J segment 4 bases; nucleotides outside the gene matches: 4. The data were taken from a study of glioma-infiltrating T cells after dendritic cell vaccination. The primer mix had 60 V beta and 13 J beta primers. This table comes from immunoSEQ multiplex PCR, and its TCRdb copy is limited to in-frame clones, with some not included. The sample records 90,000 or so clones, more than 75% being singletons.

The V and J genes are TRBV10-2 and TRBJ1-2, with 7 bases lining up with TRBD1. The sequence derives from a human donor with glioblastoma. Source: blood, taken before dendritic cell vaccination. CDR3 nucleotide sequence: TGCGCCAGCAGTGAGGACAGGGTGGCCTATGGCTACACCTTC. Its translation: CASSEDRVAYGYTF.